Presented here are 21 T cell receptor beta chains from one specimen sequenced in a study of patients and donors after allogeneic stem cell transplantation. TCRdb re-called the RT-PCR reads through MiXCR, storing one row per CDR3 protein. This repertoire shows approximately 200,000 distinct CDR3 sequences, less than 45% found once; its top ten account for approximately 32%. The sequencing sample was made of blood, either unsorted or a sorted T cell fraction (not recorded which). All receptors come from a human donor who was either an allogeneic HSCT recipient or a stem cell or donor lymphocyte infusion donor (not recorded which). It is not recorded whose cells these are; they may come from a transplant donor.

This clonotype was counted a few times. Here the CDR3 DNA reads TGTGCCAGCAGCCAAGGGGGGACAGGGAATCAGCCCCAGCATTTT. Its protein product is CASSQGGTGNQPQHF. This rearrangement joins TRBV4-2 to TRBJ1-5, with 9 bases fitting TRBD1. In germline, CDR1 is LGHNA, CDR2 YNFKEQ. Trimming cost V 1 base and J 4 bases; bases outside gene matches: 2. The length of the CDR3 is 15 residues.

The chain uses TRBV6-1 and TRBJ1-2; D is undetermined. Deletions cut 2 bases from V and 2 bases from J, with 6 bases between. The CDR3 loop spans 13 amino acids. The germline gives CDR1 MNHNS, CDR2 SASEGT. This CDR3 reads CASSEYRNYGYTF. CDR3 nucleotides: TGTGCCAGCAGTGAATACAGAAACTATGGCTACACCTTC.

In DNA, the CDR3 is TGTGCCAGCACAAGACCAACTAATGAAAAACTGTTTTTT. Residues: CASTRPTNEKLFF. V and J are TRBV2 and TRBJ1-4; no definite D call. V was trimmed by 7 bases and J by 0 bases, leaving 6 bases between them. Germline CDR1 is SNHLY and CDR2 is FYNNEI. The length of the CDR3 is 13 residues.

The CDR3 DNA reads TGTGCCAGCAGCCGCCAGCCTACAGGGAGCTCCTATAATTCACCCCTCCACTTT. Protein sequence: CASSRQPTGSSYNSPLHF. The chain recombines TRBV3-1 with TRBJ1-6, with D possibly TRBD1 on 6 matching bases. Germline V gene lookup returns CDR1 LGHDT and CDR2 YNNKEL (reference sequence). V was clipped by 4 bases and J by 0 bases, with 16 bases between them. The CDR3 sequence is 18 residues long.

The chain joins TRBV7-8 to TRBJ1-1, with D possibly being TRBD1 (6 bases). CDR3 length: 14 residues. Per germline, CDR1 SGHVS and CDR2 FQNEAQ. Trimming shortened V by 5 bases and J by 4 bases, and 14 bases separated the two germline ends. In DNA, the CDR3 is TGTGCCAGCAGCATAATACAGGGATCCACTGAAGCTTTCTTT. Translating gives CASSIIQGSTEAFF.

This clonotype was detected a few times. Written as DNA, the CDR3 is TGTGCCAGCAGCCAAGATCCAACAGGTGGCGGCTACACCTTC. It yields the protein CASSQDPTGGGYTF. The rearrangement uses TRBV4-2 and TRBJ1-2; TRBD1 might be the D (5 bases). Germline V gene data show CDR1 as LGHNA and CDR2 as YNFKEQ. With 0 bases removed from V and 8 bases from J, the gap between germline ends came to 13 bases. The CDR3 contains 14 residues.

V usage is TRBV5-1 and J usage is TRBJ2-5, with D possibly being TRBD2 (5 bases). This CDR3 is 13 amino acids long. Trimming left V 4 bases short and J 2 bases short, with 9 bases between. Germline lookup yields CDR1 SGHRS and CDR2 YFSETQ. CDR3 in amino acids: CASSGGLQETQYF. The CDR3 coding sequence is TGCGCCAGCAGCGGAGGACTGCAAGAGACCCAGTACTTC.

This chain connects TRBV9 to TRBJ2-1; D is possibly TRBD2 (5 bases). CDR3 length: 13 residues. V lost 3 bases and J 5 bases, leaving 9 bases between the germline ends. Looked up from germline, CDR1 is SGDLS and CDR2 is YYNGEE. CDR3 in amino acids: CASSAYGDNEQFF. The DNA of the CDR3 is TGTGCCAGCAGCGCGTACGGGGACAATGAGCAGTTCTTC. Together with reference TRBV9 and TRBJ2-1, the CDR3 gives the full variable domain: DSGVTQTPKHLITATGQRVTLRCSPRSGDLSVYWYQQSLDQGLQFLIQYYNGEERAKGNILERFSAQQFPDLHSELNLSSLELGDSALYFCASSAYGDNEQFFGPGTRLTVL.

V usage is TRBV29-1 and J usage is TRBJ1-2; weak D call: TRBD1 (6 bases). This CDR3 is 12 amino acids long. The germline V and J ends were trimmed by 4 bases and 8 bases, with 14 bases remaining between them. Germline V gene data show CDR1 as SQVTM and CDR2 as ANQGSEA. The CDR3 bases are TGCAGCGTTGTGAACAGGGTGGGAGGCTACACCTTC. Translation: CSVVNRVGGYTF. Supplemented by reference TRBV29-1 and TRBJ1-2, the full variable domain reads SAVISQKPSRDICQRGTSLTIQCQVDSQVTMMFWYRQQPGQSLTLIATANQGSEATYESGFVIDKFPISRPNLTFSTLTVSNMSPEDSSIYLCSVVNRVGGYTFGSGTRLTVV.

This chain connects TRBV7-2 to TRBJ2-5; 10 bases match TRBD1. The CDR3 runs 16 residues. CDR1 SGHTA and CDR2 FQGNSA come from the germline V gene. Trimming cost V 2 bases and J 5 bases; bases outside gene matches: 8. The CDR3 is CASSLTGTGERETQYF. In DNA form, the CDR3 reads TGTGCCAGCAGCTTAACGGGGACAGGGGAAAGGGAGACCCAGTACTTC.

This clonotype was counted between two and nine times. The J gene is TRBJ1-4, the V gene TRBV5-8; TRBD1 matches at 9 bases. The V and J ends lost 0 bases and 10 bases, in that order; junction bases with no gene match: 10. CDR1 and CDR2 (germline): SGHTS, YDEGEE. The CDR3 is made up of 16 amino acids. The CDR3 sequence is CASSLAKGDRVGKLFF. The CDR3 DNA reads as TGTGCCAGCAGCTTGGCCAAGGGGGACAGGGTCGGAAAACTGTTTTTT. Filled out from reference TRBV5-8 and TRBJ1-4, the complete variable domain reads EAGVTQSPTHLIKTRGQQATLRCSPISGHTSVYWYQQALGLGLQFLLWYDEGEERNRGNFPPRFSGRQFPNYSSELNVNALELEDSALYLCASSLAKGDRVGKLFFGSGTQLSVL.

A few counts support this clonotype. This chain joins TRBV4-2 and TRBJ2-1; D possibly corresponds to TRBD1 (6 bases). V was shortened by 3 bases and J by 4 bases, with 25 bases between the two germline ends. Germline assignment: CDR1 LGHNA and CDR2 YNFKEQ. CDR3 length: 19 residues. As DNA, the CDR3 is TGTGCCAGCAGCCACCATACCCTGCTCCACGGGACACAGTACAATGAGCAGTTCTTC. Translation: CASSHHTLLHGTQYNEQFF.

This sequence joins TRBV20-1 and TRBJ1-5; possible D gene TRBD1, 5 bases. The CDR3 has 15 amino acids. From germline, CDR1 is DFQATT and CDR2 SNEGSKA (reference sequence). The V and J ends lost 0 bases and 0 bases respectively, with 9 bases between them. CDR3 in DNA: TGCAGTGCTAGAGAAACAGGCTATAGCAATCAGCCCCAGCATTTT. It translates to CSARETGYSNQPQHF.

J is TRBJ2-1 and V is TRBV27; no reliable D call. Trimming pared 3 bases from V and 6 bases from J, leaving 15 bases between. This CDR3 region has 15 residues. Germline V gives CDR1 MNHEY, CDR2 SMNVEV (reference sequence). The CDR3 loop is CASSLAGSPINEQFF. The CDR3 DNA reads TGTGCCAGCAGTTTGGCAGGCTCGCCCATCAATGAGCAGTTCTTC.

In its sample, this clonotype was seen a few times. CDR3 sequence: CATSDPDRSNTEAFF. The CDR3 DNA is TGTGCCACCAGTGACCCCGACAGGTCCAACACTGAAGCTTTCTTT. The gene calls are TRBV24-1 and TRBJ1-1; tentatively, D is TRBD1 (6 bases). V dropped 4 bases and J dropped 2 bases, with 13 bases sitting between them. The CDR3 totals 15 residues. From germline, CDR1 is KGHDR and CDR2 SFDVKD.

This chain connects TRBV10-3 to TRBJ1-3, with TRBD1 as a possible D gene (5 bases). The V end was cut by 7 bases, the J end by 4 bases, with 14 bases between. The length of the CDR3 is 14 residues. The germline gives CDR1 ENHRY, CDR2 SYGVKD. The CDR3 here is CAITPGGNGNTIYF. Here the CDR3 DNA reads TGTGCCATCACACCGGGGGGGAACGGAAACACCATATATTTT.

V gene TRBV5-1 combines with J gene TRBJ1-1; a weak D match, TRBD1 (5 bases). The CDR3 is made up of 15 amino acids. V lost 4 bases, J lost 1 base, and 14 bases lay in between. The germline V gene has CDR1 SGHRS and CDR2 YFSETQ. This CDR3 is CASSGEGIGNTEAFF. The CDR3 coding sequence is TGCGCCAGCAGCGGGGAGGGGATAGGGAACACTGAAGCTTTCTTT.

A few counts support this clonotype. The chain recombines TRBV12-3 or TRBV12-4 with TRBJ1-1; perhaps TRBD1 as D (6 bases). V lost 6 bases to trimming and J lost 1 base, with 21 bases between them. The CDR3 spans 17 residues. Here the CDR3 reads CASSPGPGTFPNTEAFF. The CDR3 region has the DNA TGTGCCAGCAGCCCTGGTCCCGGGACATTTCCGAACACTGAAGCTTTCTTT.

The V and J genes are TRBV9 and TRBJ2-7; the D is unclear. Germline CDR1 is SGDLS and CDR2 is YYNGEE. Deletions cut 2 bases from V and 0 bases from J, with 9 bases between. The CDR3 is made up of 14 amino acids. CDR3 residues: CASSVAQSSYEQYF. The CDR3, as DNA: TGTGCCAGCAGCGTTGCCCAGAGCTCCTACGAGCAGTACTTC.

The chain recombines TRBV5-1 with TRBJ1-4; D may be TRBD1 (6 bases). Trimming shortened V by 0 bases and J by 6 bases, and 18 bases separated the two germline ends. CDR3 length: 17 amino acids. Germline-derived CDR1 and CDR2 are SGHRS and YFSETQ. The CDR3 region is CASSLVVSGGMDEKLFF. The CDR3 DNA follows: TGCGCCAGCAGCTTGGTGGTATCCGGGGGCATGGATGAAAAACTGTTTTTT.

CDR3 sequence reads: CASSQEGQLNTEAFF. The DNA of the CDR3 is TGCGCCAGCAGCCAAGAGGGTCAGCTGAACACTGAAGCTTTCTTT. The chain joins TRBV4-1 to TRBJ1-1; D gene uncertain. From germline, CDR1 is MGHRA and CDR2 YSYEKL. The V and J ends lost 0 bases and 0 bases respectively, with 8 bases between them. CDR3 length: 15 residues.